This TCR beta chain appears in the sequencing data of a study of blood T cells in healthy people across ages. The CDR3 runs 13 residues. Per germline, CDR1 MRHNA and CDR2 SNTAGT. Trimming cost V 4 bases and J 6 bases, with 13 bases left between them. The authors ran a second PCR of about 6 to 11 cycles using a sample-barcoded 5' primer and a J-beta primer mix. TCRdb passed the 5' RACE reads through MiXCR, listing each CDR3 protein once. The table includes about 1.5 million distinct CDR3 sequences, about 43% detected once. The chain carries TRBV6-4 and TRBJ2-7; no definite D call. The TCR originated in a woman in her late teens or twenties in good health. The source material was blood. The CDR3 nucleotides are TGTGCCAGCAGTGTCCAGAGTAGCAGCGAGCAGTACTTC. This translates into CASSVQSSSEQYF.